These T cell receptor beta chains were read from a single sample in a study of CD8+ T cells in alopecia areata. Clones were sequenced by immunoSEQ multiplex PCR, and TCRdb holds only the in-frame ones, with some missing. The data contain about 180,000 clones, 40% to 65% of them singletons. Here the sequenced sample was CD8+ T cells sorted from blood, taken at approximately week 52, from a patient treated with tofacitinib. The origin of the receptors is a human donor with alopecia areata. Both conserved end residues are part of each CDR3. D genes are given only for firm matches. The size entry is marked missing in some rows and otherwise reads once, few, many or a size class.

clone_size	d_call	v_call	cdr3_length	j_call	cdr3_nt	cdr3_aa
.	.	TRBV7-9	13	TRBJ2-5	TGTGCCAGCAGACAGGAGGGGTTCGAGACCCAGTACTTC	CASRQEGFETQYF
few	.	TRBV7-9	18	TRBJ1-1	TGTGCCAGCAGCCCGAACAACCACCCAGAGACAGCGAACACTGAAGCTTTCTTT	CASSPNNHPETANTEAFF
.	TRBD1	TRBV4-1	15	TRBJ1-1	TGCGCCACCAAACCCAGGAACAGGGGTGGCACTGAAGCTTTCTTT	CATKPRNRGGTEAFF
.	.	TRBV4-1	13	TRBJ1-2	TGCGCCAGCAGCCAACGGACCACCTATGGCTACACCTTC	CASSQRTTYGYTF
.	TRBD2	TRBV29-1	14	TRBJ2-1	TGCAGCGTTGATTCAGCGGGGGGTAACAATGAGCAGTTCTTC	CSVDSAGGNNEQFF
few	TRBD1	TRBV6-6	14	TRBJ2-7	TGTGCCAGCACTACGACCGGGACAGGGAATAGTCGGTACTTC	CASTTTGTGNSRYF
.	.	TRBV7-9	12	TRBJ2-7	TGTGCCAGCAGCTTGGGTTCCTACGAGCAGTACTTC	CASSLGSYEQYF
.	.	TRBV4-1	18	TRBJ1-4	TGCGCCAGCAGCCAAGCTCTAAGCCGGGACTACGGACTGGTAAAACTGTTTTTT	CASSQALSRDYGLVKLFF
.	.	TRBV29-1	12	TRBJ2-7	TGCAGCGTGCACACAGGGAGCTACGAGCAGTACTTC	CSVHTGSYEQYF
few	TRBD1	TRBV7-8	15	TRBJ2-1	TGTGCCAGCAGCCCGCTGACAGGGTCTTACAATGAGCAGTTCTTC	CASSPLTGSYNEQFF
.	TRBD2	TRBV5-4	13	TRBJ2-1	TGTGCCAGCAGCTTTAGCGGGTACAATGAGCAGTTCTTC	CASSFSGYNEQFF
few	.	TRBV7-2	15	TRBJ2-7	TGTGCCAGCACCGCTGGGGCCGGGAGCCGCTACGAGCAGTACTTC	CASTAGAGSRYEQYF
.	.	TRBV5-1	15	TRBJ2-5	TGCGCCAGCAGCCGAGTGGATGTTGCCGAAGAGACCCAGTACTTC	CASSRVDVAEETQYF
.	.	TRBV13	12	TRBJ1-1	TGTGCCAGCAACAATAGGAACACTGAAGCTTTCTTT	CASNNRNTEAFF
.	.	TRBV27	14	TRBJ1-2	TGTGCCAGCAGTCCAGGGCGATGGGACTATGGCTACACCTTC	CASSPGRWDYGYTF
.	.	TRBV5-1	13	TRBJ1-4	TGCGCCAGCAAGGAAACAACTAATGAAAAACTGTTTTTT	CASKETTNEKLFF
.	.	TRBV6-1	15	TRBJ1-5	TGTGCCAGCAGTGAATGGGGAACGGGCAATCAGCCCCAGCATTTT	CASSEWGTGNQPQHF
few	.	TRBV30	13	TRBJ2-2	TGTGCCTGGGTCCCCCAGAACACCGGGGAGCTGTTTTTT	CAWVPQNTGELFF
.	TRBD2	TRBV18	19	TRBJ2-3	TGTGCCAGCTCACCCGGACTAGCGGGGGGGTTTTTGTCGGCAGATACGCAGTATTTT	CASSPGLAGGFLSADTQYF
few	.	TRBV29-1	11	TRBJ2-3	TGCGGGGTTAGCGTCACAGATACGCAGTATTTT	CGVSVTDTQYF
.	.	TRBV5-1	14	TRBJ1-3	TGCGCCAGCAGCCCCAGGTACTCTGGAAACACCATATATTTT	CASSPRYSGNTIYF
few	.	TRBV15	14	TRBJ1-1	TGTGCCACTTCGAGGACAGTCATGAACACTGAAGCTTTCTTT	CATSRTVMNTEAFF
.	.	TRBV7-2	12	TRBJ2-5	TGTGCCAGCAGCTTGGACCAAGAGACCCAGTACTTC	CASSLDQETQYF
once	.	TRBV29-1	15	TRBJ2-1	TGCAGCGTTGAAGATCCAAAAACAGGGATCAATGAGCAGTTCTTC	CSVEDPKTGINEQFF
.	.	TRBV5-1	12	TRBJ1-6	TGCGCCAGCAGCCCTGAGCGTTCACCCCTCCACTTT	CASSPERSPLHF
.	.	TRBV27	11	TRBJ1-1	TGTGCCAGCAGCGACAGTCACAGGGCTTTCTTT	CASSDSHRAFF
many	TRBD1	TRBV27	16	TRBJ2-3	TGTGCCAGCAGTGTGACGACAGGGGTCCTAGCAGATACGCAGTATTTT	CASSVTTGVLADTQYF
.	.	TRBV29-1	13	TRBJ1-2	TGCAGCGTTGTGGGGGGCGCGAGCTATGGCTACACCTTC	CSVVGGASYGYTF
.	TRBD1	TRBV19	12	TRBJ2-2	TGTGCCAGTGAGGGGGGGACAGGGAGGTTGTTTTTT	CASEGGTGRLFF
.	TRBD1	TRBV5-7	14	TRBJ2-5	TGTGCCAGCAGCTTGGTGGGGACAGAGAAGACCCAGTACTTC	CASSLVGTEKTQYF
.	TRBD1	TRBV27	13	TRBJ1-1	TGTGCCAGCAGTCCAGGGGGAAGCACTGAAGCTTTCTTT	CASSPGGSTEAFF
few	.	TRBV7-9	12	TRBJ1-1	TGTGCCAGCAGCCCCCCGGGGCGCCCAGCTTTCTTT	CASSPPGRPAFF
few	.	TRBV29-1	12	TRBJ1-1	TGCAGCGTTTGGGCCTCGATGACTGAAGCTTTCTTT	CSVWASMTEAFF
once	.	TRBV25-1	16	TRBJ2-3	TGTGCCAGCAGTGAATCGTGGGGGGTCTCCACAGATACGCAGTATTTT	CASSESWGVSTDTQYF
.	.	TRBV27	13	TRBJ1-1	TGTGCCACTAAGCAGGGGATGAACACTGAAGCTTTCTTT	CATKQGMNTEAFF
.	.	TRBV7-9	14	TRBJ2-7	TGTGCCAGCAGCTTTGTTAGCGACTCCTACGAGCAGTACTTC	CASSFVSDSYEQYF
many	.	TRBV10-2	15	TRBJ2-6	TGCGCCAGCAGTGAGTATGATCCTGGGGCCAACGTCCTGACTTTC	CASSEYDPGANVLTF
.	.	TRBV5-4	13	TRBJ2-1	TGTGCCAGCAGCCTGGACGGTAACAATGAGCAGTTCTTC	CASSLDGNNEQFF
.	TRBD2	TRBV9	15	TRBJ2-5	TGTGCCAGCAGCGCCGGGACTACCGATCAAGAGACCCAGTACTTC	CASSAGTTDQETQYF
few	.	TRBV27	15	TRBJ2-7	TGTGCCAGCAGTCTATTTAGTACAGGATCCTACGAGCAGTACTTC	CASSLFSTGSYEQYF
.	TRBD1	TRBV7-9	12	TRBJ2-7	TGTGCCAGCAGCCCGGACAGGTTAGAGCAGTACTTC	CASSPDRLEQYF
.	TRBD1	TRBV5-1	14	TRBJ1-2	TGCGCCAGCAGCGAGGGACAGGGGGCGCAAGGCTACACCTTC	CASSEGQGAQGYTF
.	.	TRBV27	13	TRBJ2-3	TGTGCCAGCAGTTTAGGGGGCGTAGATACGCAGTATTTT	CASSLGGVDTQYF
.	TRBD1	TRBV29-1	15	TRBJ1-2	TGCAGCGTCGCACACCTAGGGACAGGCCGGGTCGGCTACACCTTC	CSVAHLGTGRVGYTF
.	.	TRBV4-1	14	TRBJ1-1	TGCGCCAGCACAGAGCTCCAGAACCCGGCTGAAGCTTTCTTT	CASTELQNPAEAFF
.	.	TRBV19	15	TRBJ1-5	TGTGCCAGTAGATGGAGTCCGGATGGCAATCAGCCCCAGCATTTT	CASRWSPDGNQPQHF
.	.	TRBV4-3	16	TRBJ1-5	TGCGCCAGCAGCCAAGATTGGCCAAATAGCAATCAGCCCCAGCATTTT	CASSQDWPNSNQPQHF